What follows are 31 T cell receptor beta chains derived from one specimen sequenced in a study of cytotoxic CD8 clonotypes in ibrutinib-treated CLL. TCRdb keeps only in-frame clones here, not all; method: immunoSEQ multiplex PCR. This table has around 300,000 clones, 80% appearing once. The sequencing here drew on PBMCs, taken before ibrutinib treatment. These receptors were taken from a human donor with chronic lymphocytic leukemia.

This clone was seen just once. The rearrangement joins TRBV6-5 to TRBJ1-1, with TRBD1 matching 9 bases. With V trimmed by 2 bases and J by 11 bases, 3 bases remained unmatched. Germline V gene sequence: CDR1 MNHEY, CDR2 SVGAGI. The CDR3 runs to 12 residues. The CDR3 nucleotides are TGTGCCAGCAGTTACGACAGGGGGGTCGCTTTCTTT. Translating gives CASSYDRGVAFF.

The table lists this clone with a count of one. The rearrangement joins TRBV10-3 to TRBJ1-2, with D possibly being TRBD1 (5 bases). This CDR3 comprises 13 residues. Deletions cut 6 bases from V and 0 bases from J, with 8 bases between. CDR1 is ENHRY, CDR2 SYGVKD, per germline. The CDR3 here is CAISGTANYGYTF. The CDR3 region has the DNA TGTGCCATCAGCGGGACGGCTAACTATGGCTACACCTTC.

The rearrangement joins TRBV30 to TRBJ2-7, with 14 bases matching TRBD2. This CDR3 is built from 14 residues. V lost 5 bases and J lost 5; bases outside the gene matches: 5. Per the germline V gene, CDR1 is GTSNPN and CDR2 is SVGIG (reference sequence). The CDR3 nucleotides are TGTGCCTGGGTGAGGGGACTAGCGGGAGACGAGCAGTACTTC. It yields the protein CAWVRGLAGDEQYF.

CDR3: CASSYSFPGYNQPQHF. The CDR3 region has the DNA TGTGCCAGCAGTTACTCTTTTCCGGGGTACAATCAGCCCCAGCATTTT. The rearrangement links TRBV6-5 to TRBJ1-5; D not certain. Trimming took off 0 bases at V and 3 bases at J, with 12 bases between the two ends. This CDR3 contains 16 residues. Germline CDR1 MNHEY, CDR2 SVGAGI.

The chain has TRBV30 and TRBJ2-7; D gene uncertain. Germline values: CDR1 GTSNPN, CDR2 SVGIG (reference sequence). The length of the CDR3 is 12 residues. V gave up 0 bases and J gave up 1 base, with 4 bases separating them. The CDR3 here is CAWSVFSYEQYF. Written as DNA, the CDR3 is TGTGCCTGGAGTGTTTTTTCCTACGAGCAGTACTTC.

Notes on this clone: A junction boundary mismatches the germline segment, possibly from a read error. The chain links TRBV10-3 to TRBJ2-3, with 9 bases that match TRBD2. The CDR3 loop spans 16 amino acids. Germline assignment: CDR1 ENHRY and CDR2 SYGVKD. As DNA, the CDR3 is TGTGCCATCAGTACCTTAGCGGGAGTTGTCACAGATGCGCAGTATTTT. The encoded protein is CAISTLAGVVTDAQYF.

The rearrangement joins TRBV29-1 to TRBJ2-2, with 8 bases fitting TRBD1. The ends lost 6 bases at V and 4 bases at J; junction bases unmatched: 4. The CDR3 contains 13 residues. Looked up from germline, CDR1 is SQVTM and CDR2 is ANQGSEA. The CDR3 here is CSVLTGGTGELFF. In DNA, the CDR3 is TGCAGCGTCCTAACAGGGGGCACCGGGGAGCTGTTTTTT.

The V gene is TRBV4-2, the J gene TRBJ2-1; D remains ambiguous. The V and J ends lost 0 bases and 3 bases respectively, with 6 bases between them. Per the germline V gene, CDR1 is LGHNA and CDR2 is YNFKEQ. The CDR3 is made up of 14 amino acids. In DNA form, the CDR3 reads TGTGCCAGCAGCCAAGATCCCGACTACAATGAGCAGTTCTTC. This encodes CASSQDPDYNEQFF.

The V gene is TRBV9, the J gene TRBJ2-5; TRBD1 is a possible D gene (6 bases). The CDR3 covers 18 residues. V lost 4 bases, J lost 2 bases, and 24 bases lay in between. The V gene's germline CDR1 is SGDLS and CDR2 YYNGEE. The CDR3 loop reads CASSRTGKAAAYQETQYF. The DNA of the CDR3 is TGTGCCAGCAGCAGAACAGGGAAGGCAGCGGCGTATCAAGAGACCCAGTACTTC.

The chain carries TRBV5-6 and TRBJ2-7; 9 nucleotides agree with TRBD1. After removal of 4 bases from V and 2 bases from J, the junction contained 10 bases not matched to a gene. The CDR3 runs to 16 residues. In germline, CDR1 is SGHDT, CDR2 YYEEEE. Here the CDR3 DNA reads TGTGCCAGCAGCCGATCGCCGGGACAGGGCGCCTACGAGCAGTACTTC. Amino acid sequence: CASSRSPGQGAYEQYF. Drawing the rest from reference TRBV5-6 and TRBJ2-7, the complete variable domain is DAGVTQSPTHLIKTRGQQVTLRCSPKSGHDTVSWYQQALGQGPQFIFQYYEEEERQRGNFPDRFSGHQFPNYSSELNVNALLLGDSALYLCASSRSPGQGAYEQYFGPGTRLTVT.

The rearrangement joins TRBV9 to TRBJ2-3; D gene unclear. In germline, CDR1 is SGDLS, CDR2 YYNGEE. The CDR3 has 15 residues. The V end lost 4 bases, the J end lost 5 bases, and 17 bases lay between the germline ends. This chain's CDR3 is CASSITPGWGDTQYF. The CDR3, as DNA: TGTGCCAGCAGCATTACTCCGGGTTGGGGAGATACGCAGTATTTT.

V usage is TRBV25-1 and J usage is TRBJ1-1; tentatively, D is TRBD1 (6 bases). Germline CDR1 MGHDK, CDR2 SYGVNS. This CDR3 contains 16 residues. V was trimmed by 1 base and J by 4 bases, leaving 16 bases between them. The CDR3 region is CASSEWGQGMGTEAFF. CDR3 coding DNA: TGTGCCAGCAGTGAATGGGGGCAGGGTATGGGCACTGAAGCTTTCTTT.

The V call is TRBV4-2, the J call TRBJ1-2; 8 bases map to TRBD1. V was clipped by 5 bases and J by 4 bases; unmatched bases: 3. Germline-derived CDR1 and CDR2 are LGHNA and YNFKEQ. This CDR3 contains 13 residues. The CDR3 loop reads CASSFDRGYGYTF. In DNA form, the CDR3 reads TGTGCCAGCAGCTTTGACAGGGGCTATGGCTACACCTTC.

The genes are TRBV6-5 and TRBJ2-7; D is ambiguous. The CDR3 runs to 14 residues. The germline CDR1 and CDR2 sequences are MNHEY and SVGAGI. The germline V and J ends were trimmed by 8 bases and 0 bases, with 14 bases remaining between them. In DNA, the CDR3 is TGTGCCAGCCGAAAGGGCGGAAGCTCCTACGAGCAGTACTTC. Amino acids: CASRKGGSSYEQYF.

The chain recombines TRBV10-3 with TRBJ1-5; no definite D call. The ends were cut back, 0 bases at V and 6 bases at J, with 3 bases in the middle. CDR1 is ENHRY, CDR2 SYGVKD, per germline. The CDR3 is made up of 12 amino acids. DNA for the CDR3: TGTGCCATCAGTGAGTCCGGTCAGCCCCAGCATTTT. This codes for CAISESGQPQHF.

In DNA, the CDR3 is TGTGCCAGCAGCCTAAATAGCGGGAGGGGGGAGACCCAGTACTTC. Amino acid sequence: CASSLNSGRGETQYF. V and J are TRBV7-8 and TRBJ2-5; 11 bases agree with TRBD2. CDR1 and CDR2 (germline): SGHVS, FQNEAQ. V was pared by 5 bases and J by 5 bases, with 7 bases of the junction left unmatched. The CDR3 is 15 amino acids.

The CDR3 DNA reads as TGTGCCACCCAGGGGCATGGGGCCAACGTCCTGACTTTC. Encoded protein: CATQGHGANVLTF. V usage is TRBV5-4 and J usage is TRBJ2-6; D is perhaps TRBD1 (6 bases). CDR1 SGHNT and CDR2 YYREEE come from the germline V gene (reference sequence). The ends were cut back, 9 bases at V and 3 bases at J, with 10 bases in the middle. The CDR3 sequence is 13 residues long.

There are a few counts of this clone. V and J are TRBV19 and TRBJ2-2; D is uncertain. Trimming took 5 bases from V and 7 from J, leaving 11 bases between them. Germline CDR1 reads LNHDA; CDR2 reads SQIVND (reference sequence). The CDR3 has 13 residues. CDR3 region: CASSARWGGELFF. The CDR3 region has the DNA TGTGCCAGTAGTGCGCGATGGGGCGGGGAGCTGTTTTTT.

CDR3 bases: TGCGCCAGCAGCCAAGGGGATGGAGCGGGAGGCCGCACAGATACGCAGTATTTT. Translation: CASSQGDGAGGRTDTQYF. This chain connects TRBV4-1 to TRBJ2-3, with 9 bases fitting TRBD2. CDR1 and CDR2 (germline): MGHRA, YSYEKL. Unmatched junction bases numbered 9, after V lost 1 base and J lost 1 base. This CDR3 has 18 residues.

The CDR3 sequence: CASGSQDGKYEQYF. CDR3 in DNA: TGTGCCAGCGGATCGCAGGACGGCAAATACGAGCAGTACTTC. The chain recombines TRBV7-9 with TRBJ2-7; no definite D call. The CDR3 length is 14 residues. Germline V gives CDR1 SEHNR, CDR2 FQNEAQ (reference sequence). Trimming left V 8 bases short and J 4 bases short, with 18 bases between.

The J gene is TRBJ2-6, the V gene TRBV7-6; 11 bases line up with TRBD2. Trimming took 2 bases from V and 3 from J; bases not matched to a gene: 6. The germline gives CDR1 SGHVS, CDR2 FNYEAQ. This CDR3 contains 18 residues. Written as DNA, the CDR3 is TGTGCCAGCAGCTTACGCACTAGCGGGAGCGATGGGGCCAACGTCCTGACTTTC. Protein sequence: CASSLRTSGSDGANVLTF.

This clone has only a few counts. The rearrangement uses TRBV2 and TRBJ2-1; the match to TRBD2 covers 9 bases. This CDR3 comprises 16 residues. V lost 5 bases and J lost 7; bases outside the gene matches: 12. Germline CDR1 is SNHLY and CDR2 is FYNNEI. As DNA, the CDR3 is TGTGCCAGCAGTCCTGAGCGGGAGGCCCCGCCAAATGAGCAGTTCTTC. This gives the protein CASSPEREAPPNEQFF.

This clone was recorded a few times. The genes are TRBV9 and TRBJ1-5, with no clear D. The CDR3 loop spans 14 amino acids. The V gene's germline CDR1 is SGDLS and CDR2 YYNGEE. Between the trimmed V and J ends, which lost 0 bases and 4 bases, there was a span of 8 bases. CDR3 in amino acids: CASSVDDGNQPQHF. CDR3 nucleotides: TGTGCCAGCAGCGTAGATGATGGTAATCAGCCCCAGCATTTT.

The V call is TRBV4-1, the J call TRBJ1-2; D not certain. The germline V gene has CDR1 MGHRA and CDR2 YSYEKL. V gave up 8 bases and J gave up 4 bases, with 11 bases separating them. The CDR3 covers 12 residues. CDR3 loop: CASWGNGYGYTF. In DNA, the CDR3 is TGCGCCAGCTGGGGTAACGGCTATGGCTACACCTTC.

The CDR3 here is CAIRGLSNEQFF. As DNA, the CDR3 is TGTGCCATCAGGGGCTTAAGCAATGAGCAGTTCTTC. The V gene is TRBV10-3, the J gene TRBJ2-1, with unresolved D. The V and J ends lost 6 bases and 6 bases respectively, with 9 bases between them. CDR3 length: 12 amino acids. CDR1 is ENHRY, CDR2 SYGVKD, per germline.

This sequence joins TRBV18 and TRBJ2-3; TRBD2 aligns across 11 bases. The CDR3 contains 14 residues. V lost 3 bases, J lost 6 bases, and 2 bases stayed unmatched. Germline V gene lookup returns CDR1 KGHSH and CDR2 LQKENI. DNA for the CDR3: TGTGCCAGCTCACCGGCTAGCGGGAGGGATACGCAGTATTTT. Amino acids: CASSPASGRDTQYF.

This clone came up a few times. The V gene is TRBV6-1, the J gene TRBJ2-5; 7 bases are shared with TRBD1. J gave up 2 bases and V 8 bases, and 8 bases lay outside the gene matches. This CDR3 has 14 amino acids. Germline values: CDR1 MNHNS, CDR2 SASEGT. CDR3 sequence reads: CASDRVAAQETQYF. In nucleotides, the CDR3 is TGTGCCAGCGACAGGGTAGCAGCACAAGAGACCCAGTACTTC.

The rearrangement joins TRBV9 to TRBJ2-3; tentative D call: TRBD1 (5 bases). CDR3 length: 14 amino acids. CDR1 is SGDLS, CDR2 YYNGEE, per germline. Between the trimmed V and J ends, which lost 2 bases and 3 bases, there was a span of 10 bases. CDR3 coding DNA: TGTGCCAGCAGCGTTCAGGGTGGAACAGATACGCAGTATTTT. It codes for CASSVQGGTDTQYF.

The rearrangement uses TRBV5-1 and TRBJ1-2, with D maybe TRBD1 (6 bases). There are 14 residues in the CDR3. Trimming left V 0 bases short and J 2 bases short, with 8 bases between. CDR1 SGHRS and CDR2 YFSETQ come from the germline V gene. Written as DNA, the CDR3 is TGCGCCAGCAGCTTGGATACAGGGAACTATGGCTACACCTTC. Protein sequence: CASSLDTGNYGYTF.

In this sample, this clone turned up once. The chain combines TRBV5-4 with TRBJ1-2; 10 bases align to TRBD1. The V gene's germline CDR1 is SGHNT and CDR2 YYREEE (reference sequence). The CDR3 spans 16 residues. V lost 0 bases to trimming and J lost 3 bases; unmatched junction nucleotides: 5. This CDR3 is CASSLAGGQGYYGYTF. DNA of the CDR3: TGTGCCAGCAGCTTGGCGGGGGGACAGGGGTACTATGGCTACACCTTC.

This clone was detected only a few times. J is TRBJ2-5 and V is TRBV7-2, with a tentative D call TRBD1 (6 bases). This CDR3 region has 14 residues. Germline CDR1 SGHTA, CDR2 FQGNSA. Deletions cut 5 bases from V and 5 bases from J, with 15 bases between. The CDR3 region has the DNA TGTGCCAGCAGCCTTGACAGGACCTCGGAGACCCAGTACTTC. This gives the protein CASSLDRTSETQYF.